The next 4 T cell receptor beta chains were all read from a single sample in a study of T cells in Graves' hyperthyroidism and ophthalmopathy. Amplification targeted TCR beta CDR3 regions from RNA transcripts. Primed by the HTBI set, a first-round RT-PCR was run on the TCR CDR3. TCRdb independently ran MiXCR on the multiplex PCR reads; one entry per CDR3 protein. This table has fewer than 550,000 distinct CDR3 sequences, around a sixth appearing once. The source material was blood. These receptors came from a woman younger than 35 with Graves' hyperthyroidism.

This clonotype has more than one count but fewer than ten. This sequence joins TRBV28 and TRBJ1-5; D may be TRBD1 (6 bases). The V end was cut by 3 bases, the J end by 5 bases, with 14 bases between. Germline CDR1 reads MDHEN; CDR2 reads SYDVKM. The CDR3 sequence is 15 residues long. The CDR3 nucleotides are TGTGCCAGCAGTTTGCTAGGACAGAGATATCAGCCCCAGCATTTT. This encodes CASSLLGQRYQPQHF.

J is TRBJ2-3 and V is TRBV24-1; a weak D match, TRBD1 (8 bases). From germline, CDR1 is KGHDR and CDR2 SFDVKD. The V gene lost 5 bases and the J gene lost 3 bases, with 17 bases spanning the gap. The CDR3 contains 16 residues. DNA for the CDR3: TGTGCCACCAGTGCAAGGGGGGGACAGGTAACAGATACGCAGTATTTT. Its translation is CATSARGGQVTDTQYF.

This clonotype was counted many times. This chain links TRBV6-5 with TRBJ2-5, with 10 bases fitting TRBD2. The CDR3 runs 18 residues. With V trimmed by 1 base and J by 5 bases, 13 bases remained unmatched. Germline V gives CDR1 MNHEY, CDR2 SVGAGI. In DNA form, the CDR3 reads TGTGCCAGCAGTTACTGGCTAGCGGGAGATTTAGGGGAGGAGACCCAGTACTTC. Residues: CASSYWLAGDLGEETQYF.

The chain links TRBV7-9 to TRBJ2-6; TRBD1 matches 10 bases. The germline V gene has CDR1 SEHNR and CDR2 FQNEAQ (reference sequence). Trimming cost V 5 bases and J 4 bases; bases outside gene matches: 5. CDR3 length: 16 residues. The CDR3 spells CASSQRQGAGANVLTF. The CDR3, as DNA: TGTGCCAGCAGCCAGCGACAGGGGGCAGGGGCCAACGTCCTGACTTTC. Variable domain in full (rest from reference TRBV7-9 and TRBJ2-6): DTGVSQNPRHKITKRGQNVTFRCDPISEHNRLYWYRQTLGQGPEFLTYFQNEAQLEKSRLLSDRFSAERPKGSFSTLEIQRTEQGDSAMYLCASSQRQGAGANVLTFGAGSRLTVL.